Listed here is a single T cell receptor beta chain. This sample stems from a study of blood T cell repertoires in COVID-19. For the study at large: Nucleic acid was either cDNA or gDNA, and it came from T cells, B-cell-depleted T cells, or PBMCs.

Profiling relied on immunoSEQ multiplex PCR, and the TCRdb table lists in-frame clones only, not all of them. The repertoire holds about 43,000 clones, about 87% seen once, with less than 5% in the top ten. Germline V gene sequence: CDR1 SGHRS, CDR2 YFSETQ. The CDR3 is 16 residues long. The V and J ends lost 0 bases and 9 bases respectively, with 19 bases between them. This sequence was found in a man aged 35 to 55 with COVID-19, enrolled during active disease. Sequences were obtained from peripheral blood. The V and J genes are TRBV5-1 and TRBJ1-5, with unresolved D. The CDR3 DNA is TGCGCCAGCAGCTTGGTGGTACCAGGCTTTAGCGGGCCCCAGCATTTT. It translates to CASSLVVPGFSGPQHF.